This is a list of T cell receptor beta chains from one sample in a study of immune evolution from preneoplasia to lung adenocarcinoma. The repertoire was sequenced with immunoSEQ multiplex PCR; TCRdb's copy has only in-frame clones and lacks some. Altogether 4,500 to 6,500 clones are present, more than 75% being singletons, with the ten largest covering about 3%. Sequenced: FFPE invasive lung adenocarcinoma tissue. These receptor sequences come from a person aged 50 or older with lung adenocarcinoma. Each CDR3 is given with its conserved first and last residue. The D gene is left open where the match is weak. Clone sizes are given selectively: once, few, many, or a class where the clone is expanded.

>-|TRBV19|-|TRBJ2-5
CASNFQGGETQYF
TGTGCCAGTAACTTCCAGGGTGGGGAGACCCAGTACTTC
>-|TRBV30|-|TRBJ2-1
CAWSEALYNEQFF
TGTGCCTGGAGTGAGGCTCTATACAATGAGCAGTTCTTC
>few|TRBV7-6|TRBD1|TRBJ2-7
CASSLDAGTGLAEQYF
TGTGCCAGCAGCTTAGACGCCGGGACAGGGCTTGCCGAGCAGTACTTC
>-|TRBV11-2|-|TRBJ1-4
CASSLDVWATNEKLFF
TGTGCCAGCAGCTTAGATGTGTGGGCGACTAATGAAAAACTGTTTTTT
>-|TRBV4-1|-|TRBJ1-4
CASSQDRYRANEKLFF
TGCGCCAGCAGCCAAGACCGGTACAGGGCAAATGAAAAACTGTTTTTT
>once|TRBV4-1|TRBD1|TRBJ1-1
CASSSRGRVFDTEAFF
TGCGCCAGCAGCTCCAGGGGGCGCGTTTTTGACACTGAAGCTTTCTTT
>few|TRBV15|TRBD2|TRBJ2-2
CATSRDLAENTGELFF
TGTGCCACCAGCAGAGACCTAGCGGAAAACACCGGGGAGCTGTTTTTT
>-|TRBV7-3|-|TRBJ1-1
CASSLVRGAEAFF
TGTGCCAGCAGCTTAGTTCGCGGGGCTGAAGCTTTCTTT
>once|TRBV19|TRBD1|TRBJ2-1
CASSSAGQGAFGEQFF
TGTGCCAGTAGCTCGGCGGGACAGGGGGCCTTCGGTGAGCAGTTCTTC
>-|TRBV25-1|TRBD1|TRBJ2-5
CASSELGTGQETQYF
TGTGCCAGCAGTGAATTAGGGACAGGGCAAGAGACCCAGTACTTC
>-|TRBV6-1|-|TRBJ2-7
CASSGLLTGRTYEQYF
TGTGCCAGCAGTGGACTACTTACAGGGCGGACCTACGAGCAGTACTTC
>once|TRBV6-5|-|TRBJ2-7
CASSYGGTAYEQYF
TGTGCCAGCAGTTACGGCGGGACTGCCTACGAGCAGTACTTC
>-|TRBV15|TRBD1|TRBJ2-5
CATSTTTTGVNRYF
TGTGCCACCAGCACAACGACGACAGGGGTTAATCGGTACTTC
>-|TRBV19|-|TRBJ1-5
CASSMGPNQPQHF
TGTGCCAGTAGTATGGGGCCGAATCAGCCCCAGCATTTT
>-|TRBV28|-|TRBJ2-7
CASSLRDQLAYEQYF
TGTGCCAGCAGTTTAAGGGACCAGCTAGCCTACGAGCAGTACTTC
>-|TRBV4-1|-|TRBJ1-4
CASSQDGRKNEKLFF
TGCGCCAGCAGCCAAGATGGGCGGAAAAATGAAAAACTGTTTTTT
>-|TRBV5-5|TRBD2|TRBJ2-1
CASSLGLAGIDEQFF
TGTGCCAGCAGCTTGGGGCTAGCGGGAATCGATGAGCAGTTCTTC
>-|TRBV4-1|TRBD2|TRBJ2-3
CASSPSSGSTDTQYF
TGCGCCAGCAGCCCAAGTAGCGGGAGCACAGATACGCAGTATTTT
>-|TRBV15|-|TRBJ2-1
CATSRPYYNEQFF
TGTGCCACCAGCAGACCCTACTACAATGAGCAGTTCTTC
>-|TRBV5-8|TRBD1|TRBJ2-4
CASSHGDRGPGNIQYF
TGTGCCAGCAGCCATGGGGACAGGGGGCCTGGAAACATTCAGTACTTC
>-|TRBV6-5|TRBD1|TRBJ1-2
CASSLDRGRGYTF
TGTGCCAGCAGTTTGGACAGGGGGAGAGGCTACACCTTC
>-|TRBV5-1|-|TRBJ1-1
CASSLGHGGGDTEAFF
TGCGCCAGCAGCTTGGGCCATGGTGGGGGAGACACTGAAGCTTTCTTT
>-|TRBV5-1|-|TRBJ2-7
CASSLVSGQGYEQYF
TGCGCCAGCAGCTTGGTTTCGGGGCAGGGCTACGAGCAGTACTTC
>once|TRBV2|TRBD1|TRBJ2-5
CASSVQTGGMETQYF
TGTGCCAGCAGCGTTCAGACAGGGGGTATGGAGACCCAGTACTTC
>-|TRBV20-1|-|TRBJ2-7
CSALLGREQYF
TGCAGTGCTCTCTTGGGCAGGGAGCAGTACTTC
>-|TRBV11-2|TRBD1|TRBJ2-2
CASSPRTGLVSPTGELFF
TGTGCCAGCAGCCCCAGGACAGGGTTGGTTTCGCCCACCGGGGAGCTGTTTTTT
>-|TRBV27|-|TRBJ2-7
CASSLQGGYEQYF
TGTGCCAGCAGTTTACAGGGGGGCTACGAGCAGTACTTC
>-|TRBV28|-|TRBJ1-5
CASSLRGLSQPQHF
TGTGCCAGCAGTCTTCGTGGGCTCTCTCAGCCCCAGCATTTT
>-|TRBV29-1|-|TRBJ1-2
CSVEDSSYGYTF
TGCAGCGTTGAAGACAGCAGCTATGGCTACACCTTC
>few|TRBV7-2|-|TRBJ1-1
CASSLWANTEAFF
TGTGCCAGCAGCTTATGGGCGAACACTGAAGCTTTCTTT
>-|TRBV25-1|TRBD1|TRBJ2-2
CASSEHPGQAGTGELFF
TGTGCCAGCAGTGAGCACCCGGGACAGGCGGGAACCGGGGAGCTGTTTTTT
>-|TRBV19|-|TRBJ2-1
CASSMDGYNEQFF
TGTGCCAGTAGTATGGACGGCTACAATGAGCAGTTCTTC
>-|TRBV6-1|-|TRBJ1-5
CASSEERADNQPQHF
TGTGCCAGCAGTGAAGAGAGGGCGGATAATCAGCCCCAGCATTTT
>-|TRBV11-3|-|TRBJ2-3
CASSPTGSGNTQYF
TGTGCCAGCAGCCCCACCGGGAGTGGTAATACGCAGTATTTT
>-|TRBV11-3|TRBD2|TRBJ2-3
CASSLIGTSGLDTQYF
TGTGCCAGCAGCTTAATTGGGACTAGCGGCTTGGATACGCAGTATTTT
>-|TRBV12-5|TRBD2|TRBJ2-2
CASGLGLAGGTNTGELFF
TGTGCTAGTGGTTTGGGACTAGCGGGAGGGACAAACACCGGGGAGCTGTTTTTT
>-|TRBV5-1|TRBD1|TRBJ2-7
CASSSEPGQGVGEQYF
TGCGCCAGCAGCTCTGAACCGGGACAGGGGGTGGGCGAGCAGTACTTC
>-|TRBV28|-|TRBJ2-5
CASLQGGETQYF
TGTGCCAGTCTACAAGGGGGAGAGACCCAGTACTTC
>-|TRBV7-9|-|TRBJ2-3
CASSSWISTDTQYF
TGTGCCAGCAGCTCATGGATTAGCACAGATACGCAGTATTTT
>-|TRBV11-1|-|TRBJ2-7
CASSLSSSYEQYF
TGTGCCAGCAGCTTATCGTCGTCCTACGAGCAGTACTTC
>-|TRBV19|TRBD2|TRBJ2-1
CASSFLAGAGEQFF
TGTGCCAGTAGTTTCCTAGCGGGAGCAGGAGAGCAGTTCTTC
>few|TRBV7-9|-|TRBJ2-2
CASRDRGFGEEGQLFF
TGTGCCAGCAGGGACCGGGGTTTTGGAGAGGAGGGTCAGCTGTTTTTT
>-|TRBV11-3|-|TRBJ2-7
CASSWGTAAYEQYF
TGTGCCAGCAGCTGGGGGACGGCCGCCTACGAGCAGTACTTC
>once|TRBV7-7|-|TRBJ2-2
CASKLGGASENTGELFF
TGTGCCAGCAAACTTGGTGGGGCTAGCGAAAACACCGGGGAGCTGTTTTTT
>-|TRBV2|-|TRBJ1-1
CASSEMAGSNTEAFF
TGTGCCAGCAGTGAAATGGCAGGTTCGAACACTGAAGCTTTCTTT
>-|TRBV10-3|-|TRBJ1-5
CAIRGGNQPQHF
TGTGCCATCAGAGGGGGCAATCAGCCCCAGCATTTT
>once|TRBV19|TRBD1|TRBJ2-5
CASRNPGQAQETQYF
TGTGCCAGTAGGAACCCGGGACAGGCCCAAGAGACCCAGTACTTC
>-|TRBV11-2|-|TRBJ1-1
CASSRTVNTEAFF
TGTGCCAGCAGCCGGACAGTAAACACTGAAGCTTTCTTT
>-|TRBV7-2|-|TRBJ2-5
CASSLLAYPQETQYF
TGTGCCAGCAGCTTATTAGCATACCCGCAAGAGACCCAGTACTTC
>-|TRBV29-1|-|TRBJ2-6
CSARGPFSGANVLTF
TGCAGCGCCAGGGGACCGTTCTCTGGGGCCAACGTCCTGACTTTC
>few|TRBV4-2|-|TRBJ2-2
CASSPDRTNTGELFF
TGTGCCAGCAGCCCCGACCGAACGAACACCGGGGAGCTGTTTTTT
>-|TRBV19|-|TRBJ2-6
CASSMVAEGTGANVLTF
TGTGCCAGTAGTATGGTCGCAGAGGGGACTGGGGCCAACGTCCTGACTTTC
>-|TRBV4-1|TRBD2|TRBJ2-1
CASSQDWGTSGSNEQFF
TGCGCCAGCAGCCAAGATTGGGGGACTAGCGGGAGTAATGAGCAGTTCTTC